These 12 T cell receptor beta chains share one sample of origin, sequenced in a study of graft-versus-host responses after intestinal transplantation. No antigen has been assigned to these receptors. Method: immunoSEQ multiplex PCR; TCRdb's copy keeps in-frame clones and lacks some. The table includes tens of thousands of clones, nearly 95% detected once. Sample: unstimulated CD4+ T cells sorted from spleen or lymph node cells, taken before transplant. The receptors derive from a human donor who was the organ donor for an intestinal transplant.

The genes are TRBV5-6 and TRBJ2-1; the D is unclear. Germline-derived CDR1 and CDR2 are SGHDT and YYEEEE. The CDR3 covers 14 residues. V gave up 1 base and J gave up 3 bases, with 8 bases separating them. The DNA for the CDR3 is TGTGCCAGCAGCTTGTTCCAGTTCTACAATGAGCAGTTCTTC. It yields the protein CASSLFQFYNEQFF.

As regards this clone: The germline gene is not matched at one end of the junction; a read error may be the cause. The gene calls are TRBV7-7 and TRBJ2-5; TRBD2 matches at 9 bases. The CDR3 is 16 residues long. In germline, CDR1 is SSHAT, CDR2 FNYEAQ (reference sequence). The CDR3 loop is CASSLTGREGQETQYF. CDR3 nucleotides: TGTGCTAGCAGCTTAACAGGGCGGGAGGGCCAAGAGACCCAGTACTTC. Full variable domain (remainder filled in from reference TRBV7-7 and TRBJ2-5): GAGVSQSPRYKVTKRGQDVTLRCDPISSHATLYWYQQALGQGPEFLTYFNYEAQPDKSGLPSDRFSAERPEGSISTLTIQRTEQRDSAMYRCASSLTGREGQETQYFGPGTRLLVL.

The chain couples TRBV28 to TRBJ2-7, with unresolved D. The CDR3 has 12 amino acids. The V gene's germline CDR1 is MDHEN and CDR2 SYDVKM. Trimming left V 5 bases short and J 2 bases short, with 7 bases between. DNA for the CDR3: TGTGCCAGCAGTCCCCGACCCTACGAGCAGTACTTC. This gives the protein CASSPRPYEQYF.

V gene TRBV4-1 combines with J gene TRBJ2-7, with D possibly matching TRBD1 (5 bases). The V end lost 1 base, the J end lost 2 bases, and 12 bases lay between the germline ends. The CDR3 contains 15 residues. CDR1 MGHRA and CDR2 YSYEKL come from the germline V gene. CDR3 sequence (DNA): TGCGCCAGCAGCCAAGCAGCCGCCAGGGCCTACGAGCAGTACTTC. It yields the protein CASSQAAARAYEQYF.

This rearrangement joins TRBV5-1 to TRBJ1-3, with a tentative D call TRBD1 (6 bases). The CDR3 runs 15 residues. V lost 3 bases to trimming and J lost 0 bases, with 10 bases between them. CDR1 is SGHRS and CDR2 is YFSETQ in the germline V gene. The CDR3 DNA reads TGCGCCAGCAGCTGGGGACACCTCTCTGGAAACACCATATATTTT. It is translated as CASSWGHLSGNTIYF.

The sample holds one count of this clone. This specimen includes other DNA sequences encoding the same CDR3. The DNA for the CDR3 is TGTGCCAGCAGCTTGGGTGGGGGCCCGAACACTGAAGCTTTCTTT. Protein product: CASSLGGGPNTEAFF. The chain combines TRBV7-3 with TRBJ1-1; D perhaps matches TRBD1 (6 bases). Germline values: CDR1 SGHTA, CDR2 FQGTGA. This CDR3 spans 15 amino acids. Trimming left V 3 bases short and J 1 base short, with 12 bases between.

This chain uses TRBV6-5 with TRBJ2-7; tentatively, D is TRBD1 (6 bases). V was clipped by 5 bases and J by 5 bases, with 10 bases between them. The CDR3 runs 12 residues. The germline V gene has CDR1 MNHEY and CDR2 SVGAGI. The CDR3 protein is CASSNTGNEQYF. The CDR3 DNA reads as TGTGCCAGCAGTAATACAGGGAACGAGCAGTACTTC.

The genes are TRBV11-2 and TRBJ2-7; D perhaps matches TRBD2 (6 bases). The CDR3 consists of 13 residues. Germline V CDR1 and CDR2: SGHAT, FQNNGV. With 5 bases removed from V and 7 bases from J, the gap between germline ends came to 15 bases. The CDR3 DNA is TGTGCCAGCAGCCCCTTTAGCGGTGGGGAGCAGTACTTC. Protein: CASSPFSGGEQYF.

The chain links TRBV6-1 to TRBJ2-7; 8 nucleotides align to TRBD2. This CDR3 comprises 15 residues. Per germline, CDR1 MNHNS and CDR2 SASEGT. After removal of 3 bases from V and 9 bases from J, the junction contained 13 bases not matched to a gene. The CDR3 is CASSDRGGGSVGQYF. For the CDR3, the DNA is TGTGCCAGCAGTGATCGGGGGGGAGGGTCTGTTGGGCAGTACTTC.

V is TRBV19 and J is TRBJ1-6, with 10 bases fitting TRBD1. The CDR3 is made up of 16 amino acids. Trimming at V came to 6 bases and at J to 7 bases, leaving 9 bases not matched to a gene. CDR1 is LNHDA, CDR2 SQIVND, per germline (reference sequence). CDR3 region: CASRPTGGARNSPLHF. The CDR3 coding sequence is TGTGCCAGTAGGCCGACAGGGGGCGCGAGGAATTCACCCCTCCACTTT.

The chain couples TRBV7-6 to TRBJ2-5, with 8 positions matching TRBD1. CDR3 length equals 13 residues. Germline CDR1 is SGHVS and CDR2 is FNYEAQ. With 3 bases clipped from V and 5 bases from J, the junction kept 2 bases outside the gene matches. The CDR3 DNA sequence: TGTGCCAGCAGCTTGGACAGGGCGGAGACCCAGTACTTC. Its protein product is CASSLDRAETQYF.

CDR3 nucleotides: TGTGCCAGCAGTCCCCGACAGGGGGGGACTAATGAAAAACTGTTTTTT. Its protein is CASSPRQGGTNEKLFF. The V call is TRBV28, the J call TRBJ1-4; 9 nucleotides agree with TRBD1. The CDR3 is made up of 16 amino acids. Trimming removed 5 bases from V and 2 bases from J; junction bases left unmatched: 6. Germline V gives CDR1 MDHEN, CDR2 SYDVKM. Full variable domain (missing parts from reference TRBV28 and TRBJ1-4): DVKVTQSSRYLVKRTGEKVFLECVQDMDHENMFWYRQDPGLGLRLIYFSYDVKMKEKGDIPEGYSVSREKKERFSLILESASTNQTSMYLCASSPRQGGTNEKLFFGSGTQLSVL.